The clone carrying this T cell receptor beta chain occurred many times. Its antigen is unknown. Germline-derived CDR1 and CDR2 are MNHNY and SVGAGI (reference sequence). Trimming at V came to 7 bases and at J to 1 base, leaving 1 base not matched to a gene. The CDR3 has 14 amino acids. The record originates from a study of breast tumors, draining lymph nodes, adjacent tissues. Overall study results and limits: Compared with lymph nodes, tumors were less diverse; compared with nontumor tissue, more. Luminal-like breast cancer showed significantly greater tumor-nontumor repertoire similarity than basal-like breast cancer did. The data were judged consistent with most tumor T cells coming from lymph node and expanding in tumor.

A single record per CDR3 protein comes from TCRdb applying MiXCR to the multiplex PCR reads. Of under 75,000 distinct CDR3 sequences listed, 57% were seen once; the top ten hold approximately 18%. The chain recombines TRBV6-6 with TRBJ2-3, with TRBD2 matching 11 bases. The origin of this receptor is a female donor with breast cancer. Some clones in this sample may be carry-over from other donors' samples. The material sequenced was breast tumor tissue. CDR3 coding DNA: TGTGCCAGCAAACTAGCGGGGGGCACAGATACGCAGTATTTT. This gives the protein CASKLAGGTDTQYF.